The clone carrying this T cell receptor beta chain appeared a few times. The antigen is unknown. This CDR3 has 15 amino acids. J was trimmed by 0 bases and V by 6 bases; bases with no gene match: 4. This sample is part of a study of CD8 T cells in ankylosing spondylitis. Study-level points and caveats: Made up of under 10 highly homologous variants, a TCR beta motif appeared characteristic of ankylosing spondylitis blood. Disease-linked clones reportedly concentrated significantly in matched ankylosing spondylitis synovial fluid.

TCRdb recomputed calls from the 5' RACE reads with MiXCR, one row per CDR3 protein. Counted here are 20,000 to 30,000 distinct CDR3 sequences, 13% occurring once; the ten biggest clones make up about a third. J is TRBJ2-1 and V is TRBV12-3 or TRBV12-4; 8 nucleotides match TRBD2. The TCR sequence derives from a male donor with ankylosing spondylitis or in good health (not recorded which). Sequencing was carried out using blood. The CDR3 region has the DNA TGTGCCAGCAGAGCCGGGGGGGGCTCCTACAATGAGCAGTTCTTC. Translated: CASRAGGGSYNEQFF.